Following are 13 T cell receptor beta chains from one sample sequenced in a study of blood T cell repertoires in COVID-19 (TCRdb year 2020). The library was prepared using the immunoSEQ multiplex PCR assay. Held by TCRdb, this immuneACCESS table contains in-frame sequences only and omits some clones. Under half of the omission traces to an unresolved V gene where checked; the cause of the rest is unknown. For this sample the table gives approximately 250,000 clones, of which 80% to 90% were detected only once. The ten largest clones add up to around 3.2% of the sample. The sample taken for sequencing was PBMCs or T cells enriched from blood (not recorded which). The receptor source for this set is a middle-aged woman who had been exposed to COVID-19.

The chain couples TRBV5-4 to TRBJ2-7; TRBD1 matches at 10 bases. The V and J ends lost 3 bases and 6 bases, in that order; junction bases with no gene match: 12. Germline-derived CDR1 and CDR2 are SGHNT and YYREEE (reference sequence). The CDR3 length is 16 residues. The CDR3 DNA follows: TGTGCCAGCAGCTCGCGGGGACGGACAGGGGGGTCCGAGCAGTACTTC. Protein: CASSSRGRTGGSEQYF.

CDR3 in amino acids: CASSPQVWGGEQYF. The DNA of the CDR3 is TGTGCCAGCAGCCCCCAAGTATGGGGCGGCGAGCAGTACTTC. V gene TRBV7-3 combines with J gene TRBJ2-7; TRBD1 is a possible D gene (5 bases). The V end was cut by 5 bases, the J end by 6 bases, with 17 bases between. The germline gives CDR1 SGHTA, CDR2 FQGTGA. This CDR3 region has 14 residues.

This clone has only a few counts. The chain links TRBV15 to TRBJ1-1; TRBD1 matches 8 bases. Germline V CDR1 and CDR2: LNHNV, YYDKDF (reference sequence). This CDR3 spans 16 amino acids. V lost 11 bases to trimming and J lost 6 bases; unmatched junction nucleotides: 20. CDR3 coding DNA: TGTGCCGCGCCTCGGACAGGGAGGGAATTAGTCGCTGAAGCTTTCTTT. Translating it yields CAAPRTGRELVAEAFF.

This clone appeared a single time. For the CDR3, the DNA is TGTGCCAGCAGTAAACAAACAGGGAAAGGGGACGAGCAGTACTTC. Translation: CASSKQTGKGDEQYF. V usage is TRBV6-2 or TRBV6-3 and J usage is TRBJ2-7; possible D gene TRBD1, 6 bases. V lost 5 bases and J lost 5, with 19 bases in between. The CDR3 covers 15 residues. Germline CDR1 is MNHEY and CDR2 is SVGEGT.

This chain links TRBV7-6 with TRBJ1-1; no clear D gene. The V gene lost 5 bases and the J gene lost 1 base, with 17 bases spanning the gap. The CDR3 covers 16 residues. Per germline, CDR1 SGHVS and CDR2 FNYEAQ. This chain's CDR3 is CASSPPPSRSNTEAFF. CDR3 DNA sequence: TGTGCCAGCAGCCCTCCCCCAAGCCGATCGAACACTGAAGCTTTCTTT.

The chain is built from TRBV11-1 and TRBJ2-3; 7 nucleotides line up with TRBD1. V trimming: 2 bases; J trimming: 5 bases; junction bases outside the gene matches: 7. The germline CDR1 and CDR2 sequences are SGHAT and FQDESV (reference sequence). CDR3 length: 15 residues. CDR3 in amino acids: CASSLPDRVEDTQYF. In DNA, the CDR3 is TGTGCCAGCAGCTTACCCGACAGGGTTGAAGATACGCAGTATTTT.

This clone appeared a single time. This chain joins TRBV19 and TRBJ2-5, with 9 bases matching TRBD2. This CDR3 spans 16 amino acids. Germline assignment: CDR1 LNHDA and CDR2 SQIVND (reference sequence). The J segment lost 4 bases and the V segment lost 2 bases, leaving 8 bases of the junction unmatched. The CDR3 region is CASSISREGLRETQYF. For the CDR3, the DNA is TGTGCCAGTAGTATATCGCGGGAGGGCTTACGAGAGACCCAGTACTTC.

The J gene is TRBJ2-7, the V gene TRBV28, with unresolved D. Trimming removed 7 bases at V and 1 base at J, with 17 bases between. Germline V CDR1 and CDR2: MDHEN, SYDVKM. The CDR3 spans 15 residues. The CDR3 reads CASNPPGRLSYEQYF. As DNA, the CDR3 is TGTGCCAGCAACCCCCCCGGCAGGTTGTCCTACGAGCAGTACTTC.

The chain has TRBV7-6 and TRBJ2-2; weak D call: TRBD1 (5 bases). The CDR3 has 14 residues. Germline values: CDR1 SGHVS, CDR2 FNYEAQ. V was pared by 2 bases and J by 6 bases, with 10 bases between. The DNA for the CDR3 is TGTGCCAGCAGCTTATATAGGGGTCCCGGGGAGCTGTTTTTT. This gives the protein CASSLYRGPGELFF.

The rearrangement joins TRBV7-2 to TRBJ2-2; the D gene is possibly TRBD1 (6 bases). Germline V gene lookup returns CDR1 SGHTA and CDR2 FQGNSA. This CDR3 is built from 16 residues. The germline V and J ends were trimmed by 6 bases and 2 bases, with 16 bases remaining between them. The chain's CDR3 is CASRVRDTQNTGELFF. The CDR3 DNA reads as TGTGCCAGCAGGGTCCGGGACACCCAAAACACCGGGGAGCTGTTTTTT.

The chain recombines TRBV27 with TRBJ2-5; 10 bases are shared with TRBD2. Germline lookup yields CDR1 MNHEY and CDR2 SMNVEV (reference sequence). The CDR3 is made up of 18 amino acids. V lost 3 bases, J lost 5 bases, and 15 bases stayed unmatched. The CDR3 is CASSFLRWTSGVPETQYF. The CDR3 coding sequence is TGTGCCAGCAGTTTTTTGCGATGGACTAGCGGAGTCCCGGAGACCCAGTACTTC.

The chain is built from TRBV28 and TRBJ1-5; possible D gene TRBD1, 5 bases. CDR1 and CDR2 from the germline V gene are MDHEN and SYDVKM. This CDR3 is built from 15 residues. V was clipped by 5 bases and J by 2 bases, with 13 bases between them. Written as DNA, the CDR3 is TGTGCCAGCAGTCCACAGGTTCTCGGCAATCAGCCCCAGCATTTT. Translating it yields CASSPQVLGNQPQHF.

The CDR3, as DNA: TGCGCCAGCAGCCTAGCCGTTTACAATGAGCAGTTCTTC. It translates to CASSLAVYNEQFF. This chain uses TRBV4-3 with TRBJ2-1; D gene unclear. Looked up from germline, CDR1 is LGHNA and CDR2 is YSLEER. The CDR3 consists of 13 residues. V lost 4 bases, J lost 4 bases, and 8 bases lay in between.